These 12 T cell receptor beta chains share one sample of origin, sequenced in a study of vaccination and CD4 T cells after COVID-19. Treatment given: approximately 9-day PBMC culture with coronavirus spike peptide pools or control peptides (ViraFEST assay). Oncomine TCR Beta short-read sequencing was applied to DNA from cultured CD4+ T cells. TCRdb used MiXCR to reprocess the PCR reads, holding one entry per CDR3 protein. The table lists some 11,000 distinct CDR3 sequences, approximately 43% of them singletons. Their recognized antigens are unknown. Sequencing used CD4+ T cells from blood, cultured in vitro. All receptors derive from a human donor who had recovered from COVID-19.

Only a few counts were recorded for this clonotype. V is TRBV28 and J is TRBJ2-5; D may be TRBD2 (5 bases). Germline V gene sequence: CDR1 MDHEN, CDR2 SYDVKM. The CDR3 consists of 16 residues. V was shortened by 5 bases and J by 2 bases, with 18 bases between the two germline ends. CDR3 sequence reads: CASSPPGKILQETQYF. As DNA, the CDR3 is TGTGCCAGCAGTCCCCCGGGAAAGATATTGCAAGAGACCCAGTACTTC.

The chain employs TRBV6-5 and TRBJ2-1, with 8 bases aligning to TRBD2. Germline CDR1 and CDR2: MNHEY and SVGAGI. The V segment lost 2 bases and the J segment 5 bases; nucleotides outside the gene matches: 14. The CDR3 extends over 18 amino acids. In DNA form, the CDR3 reads TGTGCCAGCAGTTACCAGATTTTAGGTGGGACTAGGGACAATGAGCAGTTCTTC. Translating it yields CASSYQILGGTRDNEQFF.

The rearrangement links TRBV7-8 to TRBJ2-1, with D possibly being TRBD1 (5 bases). The germline CDR1 and CDR2 sequences are SGHVS and FQNEAQ. The V end lost 5 bases, the J end lost 8 bases, and 13 bases lay between the germline ends. CDR3 size: 13 residues. CDR3 sequence (DNA): TGTGCCAGCAGCATCAACCTACAGGATGAGCAGTTCTTC. This gives the protein CASSINLQDEQFF. The full variable domain, with the rest looked up from reference TRBV7-8 and TRBJ2-1, is GAGVSQSPRYKVAKRGQDVALRCDPISGHVSLFWYQQALGQGPEFLTYFQNEAQLDKSGLPSDRFFAERPEGSVSTLKIQRTQQEDSAVYLCASSINLQDEQFFGPGTRLTVL.

V gene TRBV27 combines with J gene TRBJ2-1, with 7 positions matching TRBD2. Germline CDR1 and CDR2: MNHEY and SMNVEV (reference sequence). The ends lost 9 bases at V and 1 base at J; junction bases unmatched: 9. The CDR3 contains 15 residues. The CDR3 nucleotides read TGTGCCAGTGCCGGCGGGAGACGTTCCTACAATGAGCAGTTCTTC. Translation gives CASAGGRRSYNEQFF.

This clonotype showed up just a few times. This chain links TRBV15 with TRBJ1-4; tentatively, D is TRBD1 (5 bases). The V end lost 0 bases, the J end lost 7 bases, and 9 bases lay between the germline ends. Germline V gene data show CDR1 as LNHNV and CDR2 as YYDKDF (reference sequence). CDR3 length: 14 amino acids. The CDR3 here is CATSRDRGGEKLFF. In DNA form, the CDR3 reads TGTGCCACCAGCAGAGATCGGGGGGGTGAAAAACTGTTTTTT.

The chain joins TRBV2 to TRBJ1-5; D is perhaps TRBD1 (6 bases). Germline values: CDR1 SNHLY, CDR2 FYNNEI. The CDR3 is 13 amino acids. V gave up 6 bases and J gave up 4 bases, with 10 bases separating them. The DNA of the CDR3 is TGTGCCAGCAGAAGACAGGATAATCAGCCCCAGCATTTT. The encoded protein is CASRRQDNQPQHF.

The chain joins TRBV30 to TRBJ1-2; D call uncertain. This CDR3 contains 15 residues. With 0 bases removed from V and 2 bases from J, the gap between germline ends came to 13 bases. The V gene's germline CDR1 is GTSNPN and CDR2 SVGIG (reference sequence). Here the CDR3 DNA reads TGTGCCTGGAGTGTACGATTGGGCTCGAACTATGGCTACACCTTC. It translates to CAWSVRLGSNYGYTF.

The V call is TRBV5-1, the J call TRBJ1-3; TRBD1 aligns across 11 bases. Per germline, CDR1 SGHRS and CDR2 YFSETQ. CDR3 length equals 16 residues. With 3 bases clipped from V and 0 bases from J, the junction kept 2 bases outside the gene matches. This CDR3 reads CASSWTGGHSGNTIYF. CDR3 DNA sequence: TGCGCCAGCAGCTGGACAGGGGGCCACTCTGGAAACACCATATATTTT.

The chain uses TRBV30 and TRBJ2-2; D possibly corresponds to TRBD1 (6 bases). V lost 6 bases and J 7 bases, leaving 12 bases between the germline ends. The CDR3 totals 12 residues. Per the germline V gene, CDR1 is GTSNPN and CDR2 is SVGIG (reference sequence). The CDR3 nucleotides are TGTGCCTGCGGCAGGGGTTTCGGGGAGCTGTTTTTT. Protein: CACGRGFGELFF.

This clonotype was counted a few times. The chain combines TRBV7-9 with TRBJ1-1; D is unclear. V was trimmed by 5 bases and J by 0 bases, leaving 16 bases between them. This CDR3 has 16 amino acids. The V gene's germline CDR1 is SEHNR and CDR2 FQNEAQ (reference sequence). CDR3 DNA sequence: TGTGCCAGCAGCATCCGGGCCGGTGGAATGAACACTGAAGCTTTCTTT. This gives the protein CASSIRAGGMNTEAFF.

The gene calls are TRBV6-2 or TRBV6-3 and TRBJ2-7; possibly TRBD1 or TRBD2 for D (5 bases each). The CDR3 covers 13 residues. Germline assignment: CDR1 MNHEY and CDR2 SVGEGT. This CDR3 is CVSRQSGGYEQYF. DNA of the CDR3: TGTGTCAGTCGTCAGAGTGGGGGCTACGAGCAGTACTTC.

The chain uses TRBV28 and TRBJ1-5, with D possibly being TRBD1 (5 bases). V was clipped by 10 bases and J by 6 bases, with 22 bases between them. Germline CDR1 reads MDHEN; CDR2 reads SYDVKM. The CDR3 has 15 amino acids. The CDR3 DNA sequence: TGTGCCACAAATACCGGGCCCGCGGGGACTCAGCCCCAGCATTTT. The encoded protein is CATNTGPAGTQPQHF.